These T cell receptor beta chains were read from a single sample in a study of cytomegalovirus exposure and HLA in healthy donors. Profiled with immunoSEQ multiplex PCR; TCRdb holds only in-frame clones, not every one. The data contain over 120,000 clones, about 80% of them singletons. Sequencing was done on a sample of PBMCs. The receptors here all came from a woman in her fifties or sixties in good health and CMV-seropositive. CDR3s include the opening cysteine and the closing phenylalanine or tryptophan. D genes are given only for firm matches. Only some rows state a clone size, as once, few, many or a class for expanded clones.

>TRBV27|TRBJ2-7|NA|NA
CASSLGRGTYEQYF
TGTGCCAGCAGTTTGGGCAGGGGTACCTACGAGCAGTACTTC
>TRBV7-9|TRBJ1-2|NA|NA
CASSLARDYGYTF
TGTGCCAGCAGCTTAGCGCGGGACTATGGCTACACCTTC
>TRBV7-8|TRBJ2-2|NA|TRBD2
CASSPAYSGTSTGELFF
TGTGCCAGCAGCCCAGCCTACTCCGGGACTAGCACCGGGGAGCTGTTTTTT
>TRBV4-2|TRBJ2-7|NA|TRBD1
CASSPGTGWEQYF
TGTGCCAGCAGCCCCGGGACAGGGTGGGAGCAGTACTTC
>TRBV6-5|TRBJ2-5|NA|NA
CASSSIGTLEAGEQYF
TGTGCCAGCAGTTCGATCGGGACTCTCGAAGCGGGTGAGCAGTACTTC
>TRBV6-6|TRBJ2-5|once|TRBD2
CASSHPTSVGRTQYF
TGTGCCAGCAGCCATCCAACTAGCGTTGGAAGGACCCAGTACTTC
>TRBV5-4|TRBJ2-1|NA|TRBD2
CASSLGRGGPINEQFF
TGTGCCAGCAGCTTGGGACGGGGAGGGCCGATTAATGAGCAGTTCTTC
>TRBV19|TRBJ1-5|NA|NA
CASSITDQPQHF
TGTGCCAGTAGTATAACAGATCAGCCCCAGCATTTT
>TRBV5-1|TRBJ2-5|NA|NA
CASSLRVGAVDQETQYF
TGCGCCAGCAGCTTGAGGGTAGGGGCCGTCGACCAAGAGACCCAGTACTTC
>TRBV28|TRBJ1-2|NA|TRBD1
CASSGDRTNYGYTF
TGTGCCAGCAGCGGGGACAGGACTAACTATGGCTACACCTTC
>TRBV6-5|TRBJ2-1|NA|NA
CASSYSGWRDEQFF
TGTGCCAGCAGTTATTCGGGCTGGAGGGATGAGCAGTTCTTC
>TRBV7-7|TRBJ2-5|NA|NA
CASSDWTKETQYF
TGTGCTAGCAGCGACTGGACTAAAGAGACCCAGTACTTC
>TRBV7-6|TRBJ2-7|NA|NA
CASSLGWGPPGYEQYF
TGTGCCAGCAGCTTAGGGTGGGGCCCCCCCGGGTACGAGCAGTACTTC
>TRBV5-1|TRBJ2-3|once|TRBD1
CASSTGEGTDTQYF
TGCGCCAGCAGCACAGGGGAAGGCACAGATACGCAGTATTTT